The following is a T cell receptor (beta chain) sequence with its context. The data are from a study of cytomegalovirus exposure and HLA in healthy donors. 60 Vbeta and 13 Jbeta primers were used in PCR. TCRdb's copy holds only in-frame clones and misses some; the assay was immunoSEQ multiplex PCR. The sample has about 140,000 clones. Germline V gives CDR1 SQVTM, CDR2 ANQGSEA. Trimming took off 5 bases at V and 1 base at J, with 8 bases between the two ends. This CDR3 is built from 12 residues. The material sequenced was PBMCs. The chain is built from TRBV29-1 and TRBJ1-1; tentatively, D is TRBD1 (5 bases). The clonotype comes from a male donor in good health and CMV-seronegative. CDR3 residues: CSVPGQNTEAFF. The CDR3 coding sequence is TGCAGCGTTCCAGGGCAGAACACTGAAGCTTTCTTT.